This T cell receptor beta chain was identified during a study of regulatory dendritic cells for organ transplantation. Assay: immunoSEQ multiplex PCR; the TCRdb copy retains only in-frame clones and omits some. The table shows roughly 35,000 clones, with 70% to 90% occurring only once. CDR3 length equals 13 residues. Germline V gene data show CDR1 as MNHNS and CDR2 as SASEGT. V shed 4 bases and J 4 bases; nucleotides not matched to a gene: 3. Sequenced input: naive CD4+ T cells from blood. Subset: CD45RA+ naive T cells. The clonotype comes from a human donor in good health. The chain is built from TRBV6-1 and TRBJ1-2, with 7 bases aligning to TRBD1. CDR3 coding DNA: TGTGCCAGCAGTGCGGACAGGTTCTATGGCTACACCTTC. Translation gives CASSADRFYGYTF.